The 21 T cell receptor beta chains presented below share a single source sample, sequenced in a study of shared clonotypes between healthy human individuals. Clones were sequenced by immunoSEQ multiplex PCR, and TCRdb holds only the in-frame ones, with some missing. This table has some 2.4 million clones, 93% appearing once. The sequencing sample was made of naive CD4+ T cells from PBMCs. This sample's subset: CD45RA+ positively selected. The origin of the receptors is a man between 18 and 29 years old in good health. Some clones in this sample may be carry-over from other donors' samples.

The chain links TRBV28 to TRBJ1-1; weak D call: TRBD1 (5 bases). The CDR3 contains 14 residues. Trimming pared 6 bases from V and 1 base from J, leaving 12 bases between. CDR1 is MDHEN, CDR2 SYDVKM, per germline. The CDR3 coding sequence is TGTGCCAGCAGCCGTTCCGGGGGGAACACTGAAGCTTTCTTT. It yields the protein CASSRSGGNTEAFF.

This clone has a single count. Its ends do not fully match the called genes, so a read error is possible. The V call is TRBV5-1, the J call TRBJ1-2; maybe TRBD1 (6 bases). CDR3 length: 13 residues. The germline CDR1 and CDR2 sequences are SGHRS and YFSETQ. CDR3 sequence: CASSLAGGLGYTF. The CDR3 DNA reads as TGTGCCAGCAGCTTGGCGGGGGGCCTTGGCTACACCTTC.

This clone was recorded once. The rearrangement links TRBV5-4 to TRBJ1-1; 9 bases are shared with TRBD1. The V and J ends lost 3 bases and 1 base, in that order; junction bases with no gene match: 4. The CDR3 has 15 amino acids. From germline, CDR1 is SGHNT and CDR2 YYREEE (reference sequence). The CDR3 nucleotides read TGTGCCAGCAGCTCTCAGGACAGGGGGAACACTGAAGCTTTCTTT. The encoded protein is CASSSQDRGNTEAFF.

The chain couples TRBV19 to TRBJ1-5; 8 positions agree with TRBD1. Per the germline V gene, CDR1 is LNHDA and CDR2 is SQIVND (reference sequence). The V and J ends lost 6 bases and 5 bases, in that order; junction bases with no gene match: 9. CDR3 size: 15 residues. The CDR3 protein is CASSTGGGSDQPQHF. The CDR3 DNA reads as TGTGCCAGTAGCACAGGGGGTGGGAGCGATCAGCCCCAGCATTTT.

The genes are TRBV7-9 and TRBJ2-7; 9 bases agree with TRBD1. Germline loops: CDR1 SEHNR, CDR2 FQNEAQ (reference sequence). The CDR3 spans 14 residues. V lost 5 bases and J lost 7; bases outside the gene matches: 9. The CDR3, as DNA: TGTGCCAGCAGCAGGGACAGGGTAGGGTGGGAGCAGTACTTC. This encodes CASSRDRVGWEQYF.

The V and J genes are TRBV28 and TRBJ1-2; D gene uncertain. The CDR3 length is 13 residues. Germline CDR1 is MDHEN and CDR2 is SYDVKM. Trimming left V 6 bases short and J 3 bases short, with 11 bases between. The CDR3 DNA follows: TGTGCCAGCAGACCCAACTCCCACTATGGCTACACCTTC. It codes for CASRPNSHYGYTF.

This clone has a handful of counts. The same CDR3 also results from other DNA sequences found in this sample. The rearrangement uses TRBV7-2 and TRBJ1-2; D is possibly TRBD1 (5 bases). The CDR3 contains 13 residues. Germline assignment: CDR1 SGHTA and CDR2 FQGNSA. V was pared by 5 bases and J by 4 bases, with 11 bases between. CDR3 region: CASSPDRFYGYTF. The CDR3 DNA reads TGTGCCAGCAGCCCAGACAGATTCTATGGCTACACCTTC.

The chain joins TRBV9 to TRBJ1-1; possible D gene TRBD1, 5 bases. The germline V and J ends were trimmed by 0 bases and 4 bases, with 16 bases remaining between them. The CDR3 runs 16 residues. Per the germline V gene, CDR1 is SGDLS and CDR2 is YYNGEE. Here the CDR3 DNA reads TGTGCCAGCAGCGTAGCTATCCAGGGTATAGGCACTGAAGCTTTCTTT. Translated, it gives CASSVAIQGIGTEAFF.

This chain uses TRBV7-9 with TRBJ1-1; D is perhaps TRBD1 (6 bases). Trimming took 5 bases from V and 6 from J, leaving 16 bases between them. Germline V gene data show CDR1 as SEHNR and CDR2 as FQNEAQ (reference sequence). The CDR3 consists of 14 residues. CDR3 sequence (DNA): TGTGCCAGCAGCCCCTCCGGGGGCGATGCTGAAGCTTTCTTT. It codes for CASSPSGGDAEAFF. The full variable domain, rest sourced from reference TRBV7-9 and TRBJ1-1, is DTGVSQNPRHKITKRGQNVTFRCDPISEHNRLYWYRQTLGQGPEFLTYFQNEAQLEKSRLLSDRFSAERPKGSFSTLEIQRTEQGDSAMYLCASSPSGGDAEAFFGQGTRLTVV.

The genes are TRBV7-9 and TRBJ1-4, with D possibly matching TRBD1 (6 bases). Germline V gene data show CDR1 as SEHNR and CDR2 as FQNEAQ (reference sequence). The CDR3 totals 19 residues. Trimming left V 7 bases short and J 6 bases short, with 30 bases between. The CDR3 sequence: CASTRLRGRGANQHEKLFF. The CDR3 DNA sequence: TGTGCCAGCACCCGCCTTAGGGGTAGGGGGGCGAACCAGCATGAAAAACTGTTTTTT.

The chain couples TRBV9 to TRBJ2-5; D is unclear. Germline loops: CDR1 SGDLS, CDR2 YYNGEE. The CDR3 runs 16 residues. Trimming took off 3 bases at V and 5 bases at J, with 20 bases between the two ends. The CDR3 nucleotides read TGTGCCAGCAGCGCGTATGGCGGAGACTCCTCGGAGACCCAGTACTTC. Translating it yields CASSAYGGDSSETQYF.

The chain's CDR3 is CASSWGGPNEQFF. The DNA for the CDR3 is TGTGCCAGCAGCTGGGGCGGGCCCAATGAGCAGTTCTTC. The J gene is TRBJ2-1, the V gene TRBV7-6; D is perhaps TRBD1 or TRBD2 (5 bases each). CDR3 size: 13 residues. Germline V gene data show CDR1 as SGHVS and CDR2 as FNYEAQ. V was clipped by 4 bases and J by 6 bases, with 10 bases between them.

The chain has TRBV7-9 and TRBJ2-1; D assignment may be TRBD1 or TRBD2 (6 bases each). Deletions cut 1 base from V and 9 bases from J, with 22 bases between. The CDR3 totals 17 residues. Looked up from germline, CDR1 is SEHNR and CDR2 is FQNEAQ (reference sequence). CDR3 sequence: CASSLGALGGTIVEQFF. The CDR3 DNA sequence: TGTGCCAGCAGCTTAGGGGCCCTCGGGGGCACAATTGTTGAGCAGTTCTTC.

This chain connects TRBV7-2 to TRBJ2-1; D call uncertain. Between the trimmed V and J ends, which lost 5 bases and 14 bases, there was a span of 16 bases. The CDR3 covers 12 residues. Per the germline V gene, CDR1 is SGHTA and CDR2 is FQGNSA. The CDR3 sequence is CASSDLTTHKFF. The CDR3 nucleotides read TGTGCCAGCAGCGACCTAACTACCCATAAGTTCTTC.

This clone was counted a single time. This chain connects TRBV4-3 to TRBJ2-2; the D is unclear. The germline CDR1 and CDR2 sequences are LGHNA and YSLEER. The CDR3 length is 17 residues. V lost 0 bases, J lost 6 bases, and 17 bases lay in between. CDR3 nucleotide sequence: TGCGCCAGCAGCCAAGATCTTTTTCTCAGTAACTCCGGGGAGCTGTTTTTT. Amino acids: CASSQDLFLSNSGELFF.

V is TRBV6-1 and J is TRBJ1-2; TRBD1 might be the D (5 bases). CDR1 and CDR2 (germline): MNHNS, SASEGT. The CDR3 length is 13 residues. V was clipped by 3 bases and J by 6 bases, with 11 bases between them. This chain's CDR3 is CASSEGLLDGYTF. The CDR3 DNA is TGTGCCAGCAGTGAGGGACTGCTGGATGGCTACACCTTC.

This chain links TRBV7-2 with TRBJ2-7, with TRBD2 identical over 13 bases. This CDR3 contains 15 residues. The germline gives CDR1 SGHTA, CDR2 FQGNSA. The junction had 1 base not matched to a gene; V was cut back by 3 bases and J by 2 bases. The CDR3 DNA follows: TGTGCCAGCAGCTTCGGACTAGCGGGAGCCTACGAGCAGTACTTC. It is translated as CASSFGLAGAYEQYF.

As for this clone: Other DNA sequences in the same sample also yield this CDR3. The chain carries TRBV28 and TRBJ1-1; a possible D gene is TRBD1 (5 bases). Germline values: CDR1 MDHEN, CDR2 SYDVKM. The CDR3 is 12 amino acids. The germline V and J ends were trimmed by 5 bases and 5 bases, with 9 bases remaining between them. The CDR3 coding sequence is TGTGCCAGCAGTCTAAGGGGTACTGAAGCTTTCTTT. Translation: CASSLRGTEAFF.

The rearrangement links TRBV23-1 to TRBJ2-7; TRBD2 aligns across 14 bases. TRBV23-1 is treated as an ORF (open reading frame) with a function not yet certain. The CDR3 totals 20 residues. The J segment lost 1 base and the V segment lost 0 bases, leaving 11 bases of the junction unmatched. The CDR3 region has the DNA TGCGCCAGCAGTCAATCGAGACTAGCGGGAGGGCCAGGGATTTCCTACGAGCAGTACTTC. Amino acids: CASSQSRLAGGPGISYEQYF.

This clone was counted once. The chain is built from TRBV16 and TRBJ1-4; D uncertain. CDR1 and CDR2 (germline): KGHSY, FQNENV. The CDR3 covers 14 residues. V was cut by 1 base and J by 7 bases, with 10 bases left in between. DNA for the CDR3: TGTGCCAGCAGCCAATTATCTCCGGGTGAAAAACTGTTTTTT. Translation: CASSQLSPGEKLFF.

The V gene is TRBV5-1, the J gene TRBJ1-4, with 8 bases identical to TRBD1. Looked up from germline, CDR1 is SGHRS and CDR2 is YFSETQ. V shed 4 bases and J 3 bases; nucleotides not matched to a gene: 2. The CDR3 loop spans 14 amino acids. This chain's CDR3 is CASSIQGANEKLFF. The CDR3 coding sequence is TGCGCCAGCAGCATACAGGGGGCTAATGAAAAACTGTTTTTT.